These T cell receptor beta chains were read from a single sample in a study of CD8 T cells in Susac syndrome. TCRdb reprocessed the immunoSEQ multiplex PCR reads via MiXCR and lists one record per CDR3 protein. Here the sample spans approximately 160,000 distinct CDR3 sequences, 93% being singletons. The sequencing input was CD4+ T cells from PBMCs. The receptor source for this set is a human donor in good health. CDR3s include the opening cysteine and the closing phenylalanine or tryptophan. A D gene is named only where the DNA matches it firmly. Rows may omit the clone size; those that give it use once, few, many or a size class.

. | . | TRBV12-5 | CASGLVHLEGLDEQFF
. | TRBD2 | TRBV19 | CASTSTSGGWGTGELFF
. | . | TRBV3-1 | CASSHPLTNIQYF
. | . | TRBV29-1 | CSVVENEQFF
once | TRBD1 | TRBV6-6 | CASSDRGPPLNYGYTF
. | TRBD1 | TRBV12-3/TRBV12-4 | CASTSGGIGTGELFF
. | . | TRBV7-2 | CASGTGSVWNSPLHF
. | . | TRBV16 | CASSQGAVSNQPQHF
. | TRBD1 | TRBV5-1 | CASSLGQDYEQYF
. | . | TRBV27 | CASSPNRDSTDTQYF
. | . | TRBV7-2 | CASSFGGVEQFF
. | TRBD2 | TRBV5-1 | CASSLERGVQETQYF
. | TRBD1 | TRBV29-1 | CSVTQGAGNTIYF
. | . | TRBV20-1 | CSASRPTRPNTEAFF
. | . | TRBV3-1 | CASSHLTLFTEAFF
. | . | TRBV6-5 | CASSYSPNSYEQYF
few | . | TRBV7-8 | CASSLVLNTGELFF
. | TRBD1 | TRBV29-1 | CSVEVGRGQETQYF
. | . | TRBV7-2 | CASSSDGAKNIQYF
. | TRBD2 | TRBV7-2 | CASSRSGGNNEQFF
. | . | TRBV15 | CATSRDPQVLSGNTIYF
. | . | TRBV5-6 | CASSLRKTARGDTQYF
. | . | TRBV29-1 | CSVDKYTGSYGYTF
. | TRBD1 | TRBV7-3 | CASSHPNKGQGTASTDTQYF
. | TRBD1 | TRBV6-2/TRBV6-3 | CASREQGATGELFF
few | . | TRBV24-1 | CATSEADHYGYTF
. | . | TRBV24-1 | CATSDSSSYEQYF
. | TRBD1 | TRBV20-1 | CSAIGQGGTEAFF
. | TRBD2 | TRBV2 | CAIGTSGETQYF
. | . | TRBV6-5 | CASSYSTHPNTEAFF
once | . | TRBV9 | CASSVTHSYTEAFF
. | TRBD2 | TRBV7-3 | CASSSGLAGHNEQFF
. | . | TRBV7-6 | CASSSPALGGENTGELFF
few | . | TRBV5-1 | CASSLEGNTEAFF
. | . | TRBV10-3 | CAIRSTRVKYF
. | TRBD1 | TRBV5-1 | CASRPGTGSMNTEAFF
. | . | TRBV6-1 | CASSEANEQYF
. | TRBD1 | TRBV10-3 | CAIRGTEGQPQHF
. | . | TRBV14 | CASSQDWAVSGNTIYF
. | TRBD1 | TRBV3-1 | CASSQGPQGAQTQYF
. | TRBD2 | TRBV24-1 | CASSLSGDSTDTQYF
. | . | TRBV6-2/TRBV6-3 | CASSSGEKLRSGYTF
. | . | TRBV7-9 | CASSLGGSQARTGELFF
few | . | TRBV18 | CASSPVSGANVLTF
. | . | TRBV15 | CATSPRTASSYEQYF
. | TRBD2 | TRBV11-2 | CASSLEGLAGGHTGELFF
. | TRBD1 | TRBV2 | CASSEARTGSQPQHF